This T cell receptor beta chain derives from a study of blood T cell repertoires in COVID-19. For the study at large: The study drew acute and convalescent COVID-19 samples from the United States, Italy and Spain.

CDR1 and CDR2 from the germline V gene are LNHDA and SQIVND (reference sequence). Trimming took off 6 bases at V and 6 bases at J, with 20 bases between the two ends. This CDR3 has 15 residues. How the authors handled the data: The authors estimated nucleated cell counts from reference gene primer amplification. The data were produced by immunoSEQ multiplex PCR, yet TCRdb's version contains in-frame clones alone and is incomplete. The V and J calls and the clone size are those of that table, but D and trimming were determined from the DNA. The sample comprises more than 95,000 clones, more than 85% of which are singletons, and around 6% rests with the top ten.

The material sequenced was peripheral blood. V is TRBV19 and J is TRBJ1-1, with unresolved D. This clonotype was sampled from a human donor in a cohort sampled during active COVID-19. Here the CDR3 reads CASRPGTRGAAEAFF. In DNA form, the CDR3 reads TGTGCCAGTAGACCGGGAACGCGGGGTGCCGCTGAAGCTTTCTTT.